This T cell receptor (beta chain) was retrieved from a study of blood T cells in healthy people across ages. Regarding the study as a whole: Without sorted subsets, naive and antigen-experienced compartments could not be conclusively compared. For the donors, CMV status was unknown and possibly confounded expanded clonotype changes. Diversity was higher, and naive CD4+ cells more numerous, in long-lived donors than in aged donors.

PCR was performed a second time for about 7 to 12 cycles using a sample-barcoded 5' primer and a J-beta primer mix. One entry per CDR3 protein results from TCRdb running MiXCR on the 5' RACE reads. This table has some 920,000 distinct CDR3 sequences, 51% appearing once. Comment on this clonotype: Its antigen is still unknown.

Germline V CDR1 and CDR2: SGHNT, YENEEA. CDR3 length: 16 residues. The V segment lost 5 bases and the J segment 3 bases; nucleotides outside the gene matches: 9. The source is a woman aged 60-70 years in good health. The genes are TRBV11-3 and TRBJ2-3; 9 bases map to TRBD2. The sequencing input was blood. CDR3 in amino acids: CASSPPAGGGTDTQYF. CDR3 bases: TGTGCCAGCAGCCCTCCAGCGGGAGGAGGGACAGATACGCAGTATTTT.